The T cell receptor beta chain described here comes from a study of PD-1 blockade in classical Hodgkin lymphoma. Study-wide points: The CD4+ diversity rise by C4D1 was clearest in complete responders. Differences between repertoires have undefined causes, possibly disease activity or prior therapy. Complete responders' baseline diversity resembled that of newly diagnosed patients.

Each patient relapsed following autologous stem cell transplantation, and prior brentuximab vedotin exposure differed. Remarks on this clone: The antigen is not known.

Measured with immunoSEQ multiplex PCR; TCRdb has only the in-frame clones, and not every one. Of about 58,000 clones listed, approximately 90% are singletons. There are 15 residues in the CDR3. From germline, CDR1 is SEHNR and CDR2 FQNEAQ (reference sequence). Trimming stripped 0 bases from V and 5 bases from J, with 14 bases between. The sequences come from peripheral blood mononuclear cells (PBMCs), collected before the second cycle of nivolumab. The V and J genes are TRBV7-9 and TRBJ2-7; the D call may be TRBD1 or TRBD2 (6 bases each). This clonotype was sampled from a human donor with classical Hodgkin lymphoma. CDR3 residues: CASSLADRRGNEQYF. For the CDR3, the DNA is TGTGCCAGCAGCTTAGCCGACAGGCGGGGCAACGAGCAGTACTTC.